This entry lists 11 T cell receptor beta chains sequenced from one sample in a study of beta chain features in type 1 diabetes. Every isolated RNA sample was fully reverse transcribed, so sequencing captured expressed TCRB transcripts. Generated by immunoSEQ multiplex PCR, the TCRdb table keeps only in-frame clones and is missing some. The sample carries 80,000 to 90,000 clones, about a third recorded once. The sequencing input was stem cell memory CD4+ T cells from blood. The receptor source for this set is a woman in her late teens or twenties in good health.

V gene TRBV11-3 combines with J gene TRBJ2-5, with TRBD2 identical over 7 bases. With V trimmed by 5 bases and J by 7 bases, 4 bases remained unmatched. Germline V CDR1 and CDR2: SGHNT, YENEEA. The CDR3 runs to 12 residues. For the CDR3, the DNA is TGTGCCAGCAGCCTAGCTAGCGGGACCCAGTACTTC. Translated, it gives CASSLASGTQYF.

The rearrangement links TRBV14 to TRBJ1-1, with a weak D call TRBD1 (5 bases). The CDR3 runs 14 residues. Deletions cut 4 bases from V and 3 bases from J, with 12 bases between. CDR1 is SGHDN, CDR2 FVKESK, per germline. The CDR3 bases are TGTGCCAGCAGCCCCATATTCAGGGACACTGAAGCTTTCTTT. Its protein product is CASSPIFRDTEAFF.

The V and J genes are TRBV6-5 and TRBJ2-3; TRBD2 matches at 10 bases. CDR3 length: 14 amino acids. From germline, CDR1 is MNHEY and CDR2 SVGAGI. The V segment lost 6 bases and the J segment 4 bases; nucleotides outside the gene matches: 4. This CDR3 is CASRVSGGPDTQYF. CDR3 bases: TGTGCCAGCAGGGTTAGCGGGGGGCCAGATACGCAGTATTTT.

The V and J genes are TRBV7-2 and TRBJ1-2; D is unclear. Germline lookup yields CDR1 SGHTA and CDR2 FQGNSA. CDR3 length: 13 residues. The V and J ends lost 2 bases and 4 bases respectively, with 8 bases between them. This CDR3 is CASSLKGAYGYTF. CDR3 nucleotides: TGTGCCAGCAGCTTAAAGGGAGCCTATGGCTACACCTTC.

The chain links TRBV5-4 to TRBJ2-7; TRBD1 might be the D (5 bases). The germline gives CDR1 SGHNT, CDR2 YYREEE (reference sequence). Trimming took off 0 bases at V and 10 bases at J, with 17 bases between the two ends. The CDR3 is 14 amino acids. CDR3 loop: CASSLEQALAKQYF. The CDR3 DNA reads TGTGCCAGCAGCTTGGAACAGGCCCTGGCGAAACAGTACTTC.

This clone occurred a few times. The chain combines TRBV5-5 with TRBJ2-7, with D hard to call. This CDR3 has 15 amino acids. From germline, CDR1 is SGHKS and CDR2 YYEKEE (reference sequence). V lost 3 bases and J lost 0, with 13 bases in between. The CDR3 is CASSWRGPSSYEQYF. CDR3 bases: TGTGCCAGCAGCTGGCGCGGTCCTAGCTCCTACGAGCAGTACTTC.

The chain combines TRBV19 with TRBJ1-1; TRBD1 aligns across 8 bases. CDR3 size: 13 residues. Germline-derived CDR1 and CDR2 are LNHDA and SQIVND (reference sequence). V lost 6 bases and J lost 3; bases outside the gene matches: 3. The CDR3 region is CASRWGQDTEAFF. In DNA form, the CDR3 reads TGTGCCAGTAGATGGGGACAGGACACTGAAGCTTTCTTT.

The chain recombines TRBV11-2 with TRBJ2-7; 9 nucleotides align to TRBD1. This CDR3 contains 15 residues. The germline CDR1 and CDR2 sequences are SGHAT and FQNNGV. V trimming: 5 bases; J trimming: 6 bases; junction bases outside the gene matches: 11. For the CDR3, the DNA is TGTGCCAGCAGCGGAGGGACAGGGTTTAATGGCGAGCAGTACTTC. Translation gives CASSGGTGFNGEQYF.

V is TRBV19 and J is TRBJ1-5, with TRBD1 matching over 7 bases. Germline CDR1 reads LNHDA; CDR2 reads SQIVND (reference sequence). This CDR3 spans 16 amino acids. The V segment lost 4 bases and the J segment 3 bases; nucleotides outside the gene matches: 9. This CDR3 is CASSTSTGQPNQPQHF. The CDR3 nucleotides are TGTGCCAGTAGTACCTCAACGGGACAGCCCAATCAGCCCCAGCATTTT.

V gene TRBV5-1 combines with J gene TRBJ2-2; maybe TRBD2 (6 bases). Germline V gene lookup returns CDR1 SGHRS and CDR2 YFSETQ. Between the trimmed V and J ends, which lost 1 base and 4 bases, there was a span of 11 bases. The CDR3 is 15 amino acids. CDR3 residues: CASSLSASVTGELFF. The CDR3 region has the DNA TGCGCCAGCAGCTTGTCGGCTAGCGTCACCGGGGAGCTGTTTTTT.

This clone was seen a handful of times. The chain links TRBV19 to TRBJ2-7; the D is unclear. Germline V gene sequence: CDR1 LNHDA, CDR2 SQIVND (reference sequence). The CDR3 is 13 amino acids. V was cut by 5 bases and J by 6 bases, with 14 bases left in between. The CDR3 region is CASSRQSPREQYF. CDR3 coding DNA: TGTGCCAGTAGTCGCCAGTCCCCACGCGAGCAGTACTTC.